This T cell receptor (beta chain) was sequenced during a study of T cells in Graves' hyperthyroidism and ophthalmopathy. Germline CDR1 and CDR2: ENHRY and SYGVKD. This CDR3 has 13 amino acids. The ends lost 11 bases at V and 1 base at J; junction bases unmatched: 7. For this clonotype: Its cognate antigen is unknown.

Study results and limitations: Blood held most thyroid clonotypes expanded above 0.001 frequency.

Amplification targeted TCR beta CDR3 regions from RNA transcripts. First-round RT-PCR of the TCR CDR3 relied on the HTBI primer set. TCRdb reprocessed the multiplex PCR reads via MiXCR and lists one record per CDR3 protein. The sample lists some 510,000 distinct CDR3 sequences; around 45% were seen once. The rearrangement uses TRBV10-3 and TRBJ1-1; 7 positions agree with TRBD1. Sequenced: peripheral blood or thyroid tissue (not recorded which). This TCR derives from a woman aged 18-30 years with Graves' hyperthyroidism. This CDR3 is CASTGTANTEAFF. DNA of the CDR3: TGTGCCTCCACCGGGACAGCGAACACTGAAGCTTTCTTT.